A selection of T cell receptor beta chains follows, all from one sample in a study of T-cell reconstitution after alpha-beta-depleted transplantation in children. From the PCR reads, TCRdb called clonotypes with MiXCR, one entry per CDR3 protein. The sample includes approximately 220,000 distinct CDR3 sequences, approximately 19% of them seen just once. Specimen: PBMCs, mostly from graft donor cells, collected 360 days after TCRalphabeta/CD19-depleted stem cell transplant. Every receptor here comes from a male patient between 2 and 15 years old who had a stem cell transplant for acute lymphoblastic leukemia, so the T cells may come from the graft donor. The CDR3 runs from the conserved cysteine through the conserved F or W. D genes are given only for firm matches. The size of a clone is reported for some rows only, either as once, few or many, or as a class for expanded clones.

cdr3_length	j_call	d_call	clone_size	v_call	cdr3_aa	cdr3_nt
16	TRBJ2-1	NA	many	TRBV20-1	CSARDLLAIMVNEQFF	TGCAGTGCTAGAGACCTACTGGCTATCATGGTCAATGAGCAGTTCTTC
16	TRBJ2-3	NA	few	TRBV4-3	CASSPDLLPSTDTQYF	TGCGCCAGCAGCCCCGACCTTCTCCCAAGCACAGATACGCAGTATTTT
15	TRBJ1-6	NA	NA	TRBV12-3/TRBV12-4	CASSLESSYNSPLHF	TGTGCCAGCAGTTTGGAGAGCTCCTATAATTCACCCCTCCACTTT
16	TRBJ2-3	TRBD1	NA	TRBV11-2	CASSGYPDRETDTQYF	TGTGCCAGCAGCGGATACCCAGACAGGGAGACGGATACGCAGTATTTT
15	TRBJ1-1	TRBD1	NA	TRBV20-1	CSARDRRDRITEAFF	TGCAGTGCTAGAGATCGAAGGGACAGGATCACTGAAGCTTTCTTT
15	TRBJ1-1	TRBD1	once	TRBV5-1	CASSLTTGSVTEAFF	TGCGCCAGCAGCTTGACGACAGGGTCCGTCACTGAAGCTTTCTTT
15	TRBJ2-5	TRBD2	few	TRBV5-8	CASSTGGQIQETQYF	TGTGCCAGCAGTACGGGGGGGCAGATTCAAGAGACCCAGTACTTC
15	TRBJ2-3	TRBD2	NA	TRBV12-3/TRBV12-4	CASSFRSGRTDTQYF	TGTGCCAGCAGTTTTAGGTCCGGGAGGACAGATACGCAGTATTTT
13	TRBJ1-1	NA	few	TRBV5-1	CASSRSTNTEAFF	TGCGCCAGCAGCCGATCAACGAACACTGAAGCTTTCTTT
14	TRBJ1-2	NA	many	TRBV2	CASTPAGLGSGYTF	TGTGCCAGCACCCCCGCGGGGTTAGGGAGTGGCTACACCTTC
15	TRBJ2-7	NA	NA	TRBV4-1	CASSPGAGVLYEQYF	TGCGCCAGCAGCCCAGGGGCAGGGGTCCTCTACGAGCAGTACTTC
19	TRBJ2-2	TRBD2	NA	TRBV12-3/TRBV12-4	CASSLAMGLAGGASGELFF	TGTGCCAGCAGTTTAGCTATGGGACTAGCGGGAGGGGCATCCGGGGAGCTGTTTTTT
15	TRBJ2-5	NA	NA	TRBV5-1	CASSQNGQTGETQYF	TGCGCCAGCAGTCAAAATGGTCAAACGGGGGAGACCCAGTACTTC
12	TRBJ2-7	NA	NA	TRBV3-1	CASSQDMDEQYF	TGTGCCAGCAGCCAAGATATGGACGAGCAGTACTTC
15	TRBJ1-1	NA	once	TRBV5-6	CASSGRGGLRTEAFF	TGTGCCAGCAGCGGTCGAGGGGGTCTACGGACTGAAGCTTTCTTT
13	TRBJ1-1	TRBD1	few	TRBV25-1	CASSEVTGLQAFF	TGTGCCAGCAGTGAAGTGACAGGGCTTCAAGCTTTCTTT
13	TRBJ2-7	TRBD2	few	TRBV6-6	CASTPGGAYEQYF	TGTGCCAGCACCCCGGGAGGGGCATACGAGCAGTACTTC
16	TRBJ2-6	NA	NA	TRBV6-5	CASSYSSPYGANVLTF	TGTGCCAGCAGTTACTCCTCTCCATATGGGGCCAACGTCCTGACTTTC
13	TRBJ2-7	NA	NA	TRBV19	CASSIEADYEQYF	TGTGCCAGTAGTATAGAGGCAGACTACGAGCAGTACTTC
14	TRBJ1-2	TRBD1	few	TRBV7-9	CASSSRDRDYGYTF	TGTGCCAGCAGCTCTCGGGACAGGGACTATGGCTACACCTTC
13	TRBJ2-3	NA	few	TRBV6-1	CASHRGGTDTQYF	TGTGCCTCGCACAGAGGGGGCACAGATACGCAGTATTTT
15	TRBJ2-7	TRBD1	few	TRBV5-5	CASSLVGQGSYEQYF	TGTGCCAGCAGCTTGGTGGGACAGGGTAGCTACGAGCAGTACTTC
15	TRBJ1-2	NA	NA	TRBV7-2	CASSAEGRGARGYTF	TGTGCCAGCAGCGCGGAGGGTCGGGGGGCTCGTGGCTACACCTTC
14	TRBJ1-5	TRBD1	few	TRBV10-3	CAIGSGTGSQPQHF	TGTGCCATCGGATCCGGGACAGGGAGTCAGCCCCAGCATTTT
12	TRBJ1-1	NA	few	TRBV29-1	CSVTSGNTEAFF	TGCAGCGTGACCTCGGGGAACACTGAAGCTTTCTTT
16	TRBJ2-6	NA	few	TRBV4-3	CASSQDARSGANVLTF	TGCGCCAGCAGCCAAGATGCCCGCTCTGGGGCCAACGTCCTGACTTTC
13	TRBJ2-7	TRBD1	many	TRBV30	CAWSGTGAGEQYF	TGTGCCTGGAGTGGGACAGGGGCCGGGGAGCAGTACTTC
13	TRBJ2-1	TRBD2	few	TRBV5-1	CASGTSGRNEQFF	TGCGCCAGCGGGACTAGCGGGAGGAATGAGCAGTTCTTC
15	TRBJ1-1	TRBD1	many	TRBV6-2/TRBV6-3	CASIAVGQGGTEAFF	TGTGCCAGCATTGCAGTAGGACAGGGGGGCACTGAAGCTTTCTTT
15	TRBJ1-5	NA	few	TRBV12-3/TRBV12-4	CASSPIPQGNQPQHF	TGTGCCAGCAGTCCCATTCCTCAGGGTAATCAGCCCCAGCATTTT
16	TRBJ1-3	NA	NA	TRBV7-6	CASSLRRAISGNTIYF	TGTGCCAGCAGCTTAAGGAGGGCCATCTCTGGAAACACCATATATTTT
15	TRBJ1-1	NA	NA	TRBV7-2	CASSLVLGEGTEAFF	TGTGCCAGCAGCTTAGTATTGGGGGAAGGCACTGAAGCTTTCTTT
15	TRBJ2-2	TRBD1	NA	TRBV10-3	CAIRRQGPNTGELFF	TGTGCCATCCGCAGACAGGGACCTAACACCGGGGAGCTGTTTTTT
15	TRBJ2-5	TRBD2	NA	TRBV12-3/TRBV12-4	CASSHGTSGGETQYF	TGTGCCAGCAGCCATGGGACTAGCGGAGGAGAGACCCAGTACTTC
15	TRBJ2-5	NA	few	TRBV4-1	CASSQDLTEQETQYF	TGCGCCAGCAGCCAAGATCTTACAGAACAAGAGACCCAGTACTTC
14	TRBJ2-5	NA	many	TRBV29-1	CSVDPRVGKETQYF	TGCAGCGTTGACCCCAGGGTGGGAAAAGAGACCCAGTACTTC
15	TRBJ1-2	NA	few	TRBV10-2	CASSVTGRGDYGYTF	TGCGCCAGCAGTGTCACTGGCAGGGGCGACTATGGCTACACCTTC
19	TRBJ2-6	TRBD1	few	TRBV5-1	CASTMAPGQRFSGANVLTF	TGCGCCAGCACTATGGCACCGGGACAGCGTTTCTCTGGGGCCAACGTCCTGACTTTC
15	TRBJ2-1	NA	few	TRBV28	CASSLGGERYNEQFF	TGTGCCAGCAGTTTAGGAGGGGAAAGGTACAATGAGCAGTTCTTC
18	TRBJ2-3	TRBD2	NA	TRBV9	CASSTRFGTSGGTDTQYF	TGTGCCAGCAGCACCCGATTTGGGACTAGCGGAGGCACAGATACGCAGTATTTT
14	TRBJ2-7	NA	NA	TRBV24-1	CATTRCGSSYEQYF	TGTGCCACCACCCGGTGCGGGTCCTCCTACGAGCAGTACTTC
16	TRBJ2-2	TRBD2	NA	TRBV19	CASSISSSGGAGELFF	TGTGCCAGTAGTATATCGTCAAGCGGGGGTGCCGGGGAGCTGTTTTTT
14	TRBJ1-3	TRBD1	NA	TRBV12-3/TRBV12-4	CASSFSAGGDTIYF	TGTGCCAGCAGTTTTTCGGCAGGGGGGGACACCATATATTTT
14	TRBJ2-7	TRBD1	few	TRBV18	CASSRRDRGNEQYF	TGTGCCAGCTCACGCCGGGACAGGGGCAACGAGCAGTACTTC
17	TRBJ2-6	NA	few	TRBV25-1	CASSPAQGTAGANVLTF	TGTGCCAGCAGCCCGGCACAGGGAACCGCTGGGGCCAACGTCCTGACTTTC
18	TRBJ2-7	NA	NA	TRBV4-1	CASSQDISRGLSGYEQYF	TGCGCCAGCAGCCAAGATATATCCCGGGGATTAAGCGGCTACGAGCAGTACTTC
15	TRBJ1-1	NA	NA	TRBV11-2	CASSLQAGMNTEAFF	TGTGCCAGCAGCTTACAAGCAGGGATGAACACTGAAGCTTTCTTT
14	TRBJ2-4	NA	few	TRBV10-2	CASSEAEAKNIQYF	TGCGCCAGCAGTGAGGCGGAGGCCAAAAACATTCAGTACTTC
14	TRBJ1-4	TRBD1	NA	TRBV30	CAWARQGREEKLFF	TGTGCCTGGGCCCGACAGGGGCGAGAAGAAAAACTGTTTTTT
13	TRBJ2-1	NA	few	TRBV20-1	CSARDWTYNEQFF	TGCAGTGCTAGAGACTGGACCTACAATGAGCAGTTCTTC
11	TRBJ1-1	NA	NA	TRBV3-1	CASSQVGEAFF	TGTGCCAGCAGCCAAGTAGGTGAAGCTTTCTTT